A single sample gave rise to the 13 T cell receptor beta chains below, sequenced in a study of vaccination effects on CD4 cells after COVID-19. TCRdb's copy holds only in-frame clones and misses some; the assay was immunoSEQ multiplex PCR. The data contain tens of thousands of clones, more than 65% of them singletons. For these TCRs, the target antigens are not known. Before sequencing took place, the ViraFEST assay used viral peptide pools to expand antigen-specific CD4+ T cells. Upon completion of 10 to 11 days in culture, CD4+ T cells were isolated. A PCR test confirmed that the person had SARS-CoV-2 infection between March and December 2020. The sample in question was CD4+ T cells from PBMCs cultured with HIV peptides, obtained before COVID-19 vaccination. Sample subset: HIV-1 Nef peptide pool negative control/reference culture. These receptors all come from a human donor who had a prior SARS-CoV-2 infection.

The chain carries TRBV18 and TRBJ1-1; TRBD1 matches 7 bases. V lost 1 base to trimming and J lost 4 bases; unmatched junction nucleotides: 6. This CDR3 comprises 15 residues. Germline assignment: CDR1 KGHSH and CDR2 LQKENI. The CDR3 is CASSPRSSGGTEAFF. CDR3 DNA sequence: TGTGCCAGCTCACCACGGTCTTCAGGGGGCACTGAAGCTTTCTTT.

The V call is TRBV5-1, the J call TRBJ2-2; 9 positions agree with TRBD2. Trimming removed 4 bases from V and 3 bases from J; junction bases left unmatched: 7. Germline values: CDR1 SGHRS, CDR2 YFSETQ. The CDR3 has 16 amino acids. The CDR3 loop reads CASSHEIAGDTGELFF. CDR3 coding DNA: TGCGCCAGCAGCCACGAGATAGCGGGGGACACCGGGGAGCTGTTTTTT.

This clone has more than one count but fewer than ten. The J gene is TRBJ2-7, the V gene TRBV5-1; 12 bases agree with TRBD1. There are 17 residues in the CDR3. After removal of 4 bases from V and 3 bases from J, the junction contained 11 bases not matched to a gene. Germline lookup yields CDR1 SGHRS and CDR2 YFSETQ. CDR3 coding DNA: TGCGCCAGCAGCCCCCAGGGAGGGACAGGGGGCTACTACGAGCAGTACTTC. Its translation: CASSPQGGTGGYYEQYF.

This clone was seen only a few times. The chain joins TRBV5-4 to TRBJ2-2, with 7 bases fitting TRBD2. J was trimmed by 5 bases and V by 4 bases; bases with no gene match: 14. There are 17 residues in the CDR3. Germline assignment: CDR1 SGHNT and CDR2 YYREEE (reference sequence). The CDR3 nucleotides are TGTGCCAGCAGCCCAAGCTTCCAGCGGGGAAGAACCGGGGAGCTGTTTTTT. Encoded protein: CASSPSFQRGRTGELFF.

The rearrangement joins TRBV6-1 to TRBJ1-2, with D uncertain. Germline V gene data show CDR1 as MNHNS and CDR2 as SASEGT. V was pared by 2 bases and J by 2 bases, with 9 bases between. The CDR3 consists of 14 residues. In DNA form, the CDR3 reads TGTGCCAGCAGTGAAAGTGGCAGCAACTATGGCTACACCTTC. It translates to CASSESGSNYGYTF.

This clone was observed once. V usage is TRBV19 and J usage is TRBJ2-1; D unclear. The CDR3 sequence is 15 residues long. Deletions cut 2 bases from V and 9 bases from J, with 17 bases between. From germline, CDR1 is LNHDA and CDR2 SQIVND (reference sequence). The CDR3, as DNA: TGTGCCAGTAGTATATGGCGCGCGGATGTAGTTGAGCAGTTCTTC. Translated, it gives CASSIWRADVVEQFF. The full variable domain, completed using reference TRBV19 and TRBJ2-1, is DGGITQSPKYLFRKEGQNVTLSCEQNLNHDAMYWYRQDPGQGLRLIYYSQIVNDFQKGDIAEGYSVSREKKESFPLTVTSAQKNPTAFYLCASSIWRADVVEQFFGPGTRLTVL.

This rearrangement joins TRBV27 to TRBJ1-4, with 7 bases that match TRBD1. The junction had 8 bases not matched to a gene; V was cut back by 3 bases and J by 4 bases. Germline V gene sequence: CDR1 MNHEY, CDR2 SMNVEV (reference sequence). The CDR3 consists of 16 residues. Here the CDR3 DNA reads TGTGCCAGCAGTTTTCTTTACAGGGGTTATAATGAAAAACTGTTTTTT. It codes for CASSFLYRGYNEKLFF.

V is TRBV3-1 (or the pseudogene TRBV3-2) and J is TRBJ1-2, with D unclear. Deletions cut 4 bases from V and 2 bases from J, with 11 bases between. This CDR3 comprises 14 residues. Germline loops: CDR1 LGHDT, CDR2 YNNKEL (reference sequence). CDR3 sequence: CASSPDGWNYGYTF. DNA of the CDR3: TGTGCCAGCAGCCCTGACGGGTGGAACTATGGCTACACCTTC.

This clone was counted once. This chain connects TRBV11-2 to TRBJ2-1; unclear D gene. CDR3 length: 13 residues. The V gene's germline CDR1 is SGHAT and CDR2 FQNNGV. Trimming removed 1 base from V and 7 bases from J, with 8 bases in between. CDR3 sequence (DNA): TGTGCCAGCAGCTTAGTGGCCGAGAATGAGCAGTTCTTC. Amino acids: CASSLVAENEQFF.

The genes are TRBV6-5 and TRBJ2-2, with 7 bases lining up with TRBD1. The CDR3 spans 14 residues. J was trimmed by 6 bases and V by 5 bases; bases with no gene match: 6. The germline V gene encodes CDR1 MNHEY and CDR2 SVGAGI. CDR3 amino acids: CASSQGDRAGELFF. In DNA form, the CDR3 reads TGTGCCAGCAGTCAGGGGGATAGGGCCGGGGAGCTGTTTTTT.

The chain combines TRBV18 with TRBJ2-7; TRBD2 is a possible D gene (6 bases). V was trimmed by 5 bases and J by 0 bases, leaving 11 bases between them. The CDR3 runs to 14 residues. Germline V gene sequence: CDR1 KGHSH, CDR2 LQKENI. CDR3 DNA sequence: TGTGCCAGCTCAACGGGACTCCTCTCCTACGAGCAGTACTTC. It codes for CASSTGLLSYEQYF.

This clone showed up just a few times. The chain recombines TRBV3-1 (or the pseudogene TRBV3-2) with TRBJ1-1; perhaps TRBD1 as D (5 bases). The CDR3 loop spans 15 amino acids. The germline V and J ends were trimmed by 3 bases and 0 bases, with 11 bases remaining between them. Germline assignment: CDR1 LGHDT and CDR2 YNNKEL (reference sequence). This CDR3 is CASSQGGTVNTEAFF. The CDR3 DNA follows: TGTGCCAGCAGCCAGGGGGGGACGGTGAACACTGAAGCTTTCTTT.

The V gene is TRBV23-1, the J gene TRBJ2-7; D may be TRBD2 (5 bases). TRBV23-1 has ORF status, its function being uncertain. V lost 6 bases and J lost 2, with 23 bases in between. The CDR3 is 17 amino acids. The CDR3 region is CASSRADPQSWAYEQYF. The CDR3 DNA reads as TGCGCCAGCAGCCGAGCGGACCCCCAGTCTTGGGCCTACGAGCAGTACTTC.